This passage covers 24 T cell receptor beta chains from one sample sequenced in a study of blood T cell repertoires in COVID-19. Data came from immunoSEQ multiplex PCR; TCRdb stores just in-frame clones and leaves some out. Altogether roughly 76,000 clones are present, roughly 74% being singletons, with the ten largest covering around 15%. Material: peripheral blood. All receptors come from a human donor in a cohort sampled during active COVID-19.

The J gene is TRBJ1-1, the V gene TRBV7-9, with D unresolved. In germline, CDR1 is SEHNR, CDR2 FQNEAQ (reference sequence). This CDR3 region has 15 residues. Trimming stripped 3 bases from V and 4 bases from J, with 15 bases between. CDR3 in amino acids: CASSFKMGVGTEAFF. CDR3 bases: TGTGCCAGCAGCTTTAAAATGGGAGTGGGCACTGAAGCTTTCTTT.

This chain links TRBV27 with TRBJ2-3, with D tentatively TRBD1 (5 bases). The germline V and J ends were trimmed by 6 bases and 10 bases, with 26 bases remaining between them. The length of the CDR3 is 16 residues. From germline, CDR1 is MNHEY and CDR2 SMNVEV (reference sequence). The CDR3 bases are TGTGCCAGCAGGCAAAGGTACCCGCTAAAGGGGCTTGCGCAGTATTTT. It yields the protein CASRQRYPLKGLAQYF.

The table lists this clone with a few counts. The chain is built from TRBV27 and TRBJ2-3; TRBD1 is a possible D gene (6 bases). The germline V and J ends were trimmed by 0 bases and 2 bases, with 12 bases remaining between them. The germline V gene encodes CDR1 MNHEY and CDR2 SMNVEV (reference sequence). The CDR3 consists of 16 residues. In nucleotides, the CDR3 is TGTGCCAGCAGTTTATCAGTCAGGGGAGTCACAGATACGCAGTATTTT. As protein: CASSLSVRGVTDTQYF.

This chain joins TRBV18 and TRBJ2-7; TRBD1 is a possible D gene (6 bases). There are 14 residues in the CDR3. Deletions cut 6 bases from V and 2 bases from J, with 14 bases between. Germline V gene data show CDR1 as KGHSH and CDR2 as LQKENI. The CDR3, as DNA: TGTGCCAGCTCTACCGGGACACCACCCTACGAGCAGTACTTC. This translates into CASSTGTPPYEQYF. Together with reference TRBV18 and TRBJ2-7, the CDR3 gives the full variable domain: NAGVMQNPRHLVRRRGQEARLRCSPMKGHSHVYWYRQLPEEGLKFMVYLQKENIIDESGMPKERFSAEFPKEGPSILRIQQVVRGDSAAYFCASSTGTPPYEQYFGPGTRLTVT.

This chain connects TRBV27 to TRBJ2-7; D possibly corresponds to TRBD1 (6 bases). The CDR3 spans 12 residues. CDR1 and CDR2 (germline): MNHEY, SMNVEV (reference sequence). V lost 6 bases and J lost 6, with 12 bases in between. The DNA for the CDR3 is TGTGCCAGCAGGGCACAGGGCGTCGAGCAGTACTTC. Translating gives CASRAQGVEQYF.

This chain connects TRBV7-9 to TRBJ2-7, with D tentatively TRBD1 (6 bases). Trimming took 8 bases from V and 3 from J, leaving 8 bases between them. The CDR3 runs 11 residues. CDR1 is SEHNR and CDR2 is FQNEAQ in the germline V gene (reference sequence). CDR3 loop: CASEDSYEQYF. The CDR3 bases are TGTGCCAGCGAGGACAGCTACGAGCAGTACTTC.

This chain connects TRBV5-1 to TRBJ1-1; 7 bases map to TRBD1. The V gene's germline CDR1 is SGHRS and CDR2 YFSETQ. Losses at the gene ends were 0 bases for V and 7 bases for J; bases not matched to a gene: 3. This CDR3 region has 13 residues. This CDR3 reads CASSLGGQYEAFF. The CDR3, as DNA: TGCGCCAGCAGCTTGGGGGGACAGTATGAAGCTTTCTTT. Variable domain in full (rest from reference TRBV5-1 and TRBJ1-1): KAGVTQTPRYLIKTRGQQVTLSCSPISGHRSVSWYQQTPGQGLQFLFEYFSETQRNKGNFPGRFSGRQFSNSRSEMNVSTLELGDSALYLCASSLGGQYEAFFGQGTRLTVV.

The rearrangement links TRBV6-5 to TRBJ1-4, with 8 bases aligning to TRBD1. There are 16 residues in the CDR3. V shed 0 bases and J 7 bases; nucleotides not matched to a gene: 7. CDR1 is MNHEY, CDR2 SVGAGI, per germline. The DNA for the CDR3 is TGTGCCAGCAGTTACTCAGAGCTTGGGACAGGTGAAAAACTGTTTTTT. Its protein product is CASSYSELGTGEKLFF.

A single count supports this clone. This chain links TRBV24-1 with TRBJ2-1, with D maybe TRBD2 (5 bases). CDR1 is KGHDR and CDR2 is SFDVKD in the germline V gene. The CDR3 runs 16 residues. Trimming stripped 3 bases from V and 0 bases from J, with 11 bases between. CDR3 region: CATSDKLGPSYNEQFF. The DNA for the CDR3 is TGTGCCACCAGTGATAAACTAGGGCCCTCCTACAATGAGCAGTTCTTC.

The CDR3 sequence: CASSFAGVEQYF. The CDR3 DNA reads as TGTGCCAGCAGCTTCGCAGGGGTTGAGCAGTACTTC. This chain joins TRBV7-9 and TRBJ2-7; D is possibly TRBD1 (6 bases). V was clipped by 3 bases and J by 7 bases, with 10 bases between them. This CDR3 is built from 12 residues. The germline V gene has CDR1 SEHNR and CDR2 FQNEAQ (reference sequence).

The rearrangement uses TRBV4-1 and TRBJ1-4; unclear D gene. The ends were cut back, 1 base at V and 5 bases at J, with 5 bases in the middle. This CDR3 has 13 amino acids. The germline V gene encodes CDR1 MGHRA and CDR2 YSYEKL. The CDR3 sequence: CASSQGRNEKLFF. The CDR3, as DNA: TGCGCCAGCAGCCAAGGGAGGAATGAAAAACTGTTTTTT.

The sample holds a few counts of this clone. This sequence joins TRBV10-1 and TRBJ1-2, with D tentatively TRBD1 (5 bases). Trimming left V 10 bases short and J 5 bases short, with 11 bases between. The CDR3 covers 11 residues. Germline loops: CDR1 WNHNN, CDR2 SYGVQD (reference sequence). DNA of the CDR3: TGCGCCAACCCGAAGGGGTATGGCTACACCTTC. Its translation: CANPKGYGYTF.

This clone was seen more than once but under ten times. The rearrangement uses TRBV6-5 and TRBJ2-1; TRBD2 is a possible D gene (6 bases). From germline, CDR1 is MNHEY and CDR2 SVGAGI. The germline V and J ends were trimmed by 0 bases and 8 bases, with 17 bases remaining between them. The CDR3 loop spans 16 amino acids. CDR3 loop: CASSYSMARGSDEQFF. The DNA for the CDR3 is TGTGCCAGCAGTTACTCGATGGCTCGGGGGTCCGATGAGCAGTTCTTC.

In its sample, this clone was seen once. The rearrangement joins TRBV6-2 or TRBV6-3 to TRBJ1-3, with unresolved D. V dropped 5 bases and J dropped 4 bases, with 12 bases sitting between them. The V gene's germline CDR1 is MNHEY and CDR2 SVGEGT. The length of the CDR3 is 14 residues. Here the CDR3 DNA reads TGTGCCAGCAGTCAAGCGAGCATGGGAAACACCATATATTTT. Residues: CASSQASMGNTIYF.

This rearrangement joins TRBV29-1 to TRBJ2-4; 11 bases align to TRBD2. With V trimmed by 5 bases and J by 4 bases, 4 bases remained unmatched. Germline-derived CDR1 and CDR2 are SQVTM and ANQGSEA. This CDR3 region has 14 residues. CDR3 bases: TGCAGCGTTTTTCTAGCGGGAGGAAAAAACATTCAGTACTTC. Translated: CSVFLAGGKNIQYF.

This clone was seen just once. V and J are TRBV4-1 and TRBJ1-6; unclear D gene. The germline V gene encodes CDR1 MGHRA and CDR2 YSYEKL. Trimming shortened V by 1 base and J by 1 base, and 5 bases separated the two germline ends. The CDR3 is 15 residues long. The CDR3: CASSQGASYNSPLHF. CDR3 sequence (DNA): TGCGCCAGCAGCCAAGGTGCGTCCTATAATTCACCCCTCCACTTT.

The rearrangement links TRBV5-4 to TRBJ1-1, with TRBD1 as a possible D gene (5 bases). The V gene lost 7 bases and the J gene lost 1 base, with 20 bases spanning the gap. CDR3 length equals 16 residues. Looked up from germline, CDR1 is SGHNT and CDR2 is YYREEE (reference sequence). The CDR3 nucleotides are TGTGCCAGCGGGCGTTGGGGGGAGACCGCGAACACTGAAGCTTTCTTT. It encodes CASGRWGETANTEAFF.

The chain is built from TRBV4-1 and TRBJ2-5; D gene unclear. The CDR3 is made up of 15 amino acids. Germline lookup yields CDR1 MGHRA and CDR2 YSYEKL. The ends were cut back, 2 bases at V and 1 base at J, with 11 bases in the middle. CDR3 nucleotides: TGCGCCAGCAGCCAACTCTCCCCGTTCCAAGAGACCCAGTACTTC. Protein product: CASSQLSPFQETQYF.

The chain links TRBV4-1 to TRBJ2-1; no firm D call. This CDR3 spans 13 amino acids. Germline V gene sequence: CDR1 MGHRA, CDR2 YSYEKL. The V and J ends lost 4 bases and 1 base respectively, with 5 bases between them. The CDR3 DNA reads TGCGCCAGCAGCCCCAATTCCTACAATGAGCAGTTCTTC. Amino acids: CASSPNSYNEQFF.

This clone appeared a few times. This chain links TRBV28 with TRBJ2-3; 12 nucleotides match TRBD2. V shed 3 bases and J 4 bases; nucleotides not matched to a gene: 14. Germline V gene sequence: CDR1 MDHEN, CDR2 SYDVKM. The CDR3 spans 19 residues. The CDR3 nucleotides are TGTGCCAGCAGTTTCCCCCGGGAGACTAGCGGGAGTGCCGCAGATACGCAGTATTTT. Its protein product is CASSFPRETSGSAADTQYF.

This clone was counted between two and nine times. The chain combines TRBV7-9 with TRBJ2-2; a weak D match, TRBD2 (5 bases). V was clipped by 5 bases and J by 9 bases, with 13 bases between them. The CDR3 runs to 13 residues. Germline CDR1 reads SEHNR; CDR2 reads FQNEAQ (reference sequence). CDR3 bases: TGTGCCAGCAGCACTTTGGAGGAGAGGGAGCTGTTTTTT. Protein: CASSTLEERELFF.

The genes are TRBV6-5 and TRBJ2-3; weak D call: TRBD1 (5 bases). Germline CDR1 and CDR2: MNHEY and SVGAGI. This CDR3 spans 12 amino acids. The V end lost 6 bases, the J end lost 12 bases, and 16 bases lay between the germline ends. Here the CDR3 DNA reads TGTGCCAGCAGCCTCCAGGGTCTTTCACAGTATTTT. This encodes CASSLQGLSQYF.

The genes are TRBV15 and TRBJ1-2; D may be TRBD1 (6 bases). The CDR3 spans 16 residues. Germline CDR1 reads LNHNV; CDR2 reads YYDKDF (reference sequence). Trimming removed 1 base from V and 0 bases from J, with 12 bases in between. The CDR3 region has the DNA TGTGCCACCAGCAGAGGACAGGCCTCCACTAACTATGGCTACACCTTC. It is translated as CATSRGQASTNYGYTF.

The rearrangement joins TRBV6-2 or TRBV6-3 to TRBJ2-7; 10 positions agree with TRBD2. This CDR3 is 18 amino acids long. J gave up 4 bases and V 4 bases, and 16 bases lay outside the gene matches. Germline CDR1 reads MNHEY; CDR2 reads SVGEGT. CDR3 in amino acids: CASSFSAGGPGIGYEQYF. DNA for the CDR3: TGTGCCAGCAGTTTCTCAGCGGGAGGGCCTGGGATAGGATACGAGCAGTACTTC.